Following are 21 T cell receptor beta chains from one sample sequenced in a study of cytomegalovirus exposure and HLA in healthy donors. The PCR was carried out with 60 Vbeta primers and 13 Jbeta primers. Only in-frame clones appear in the TCRdb table, and some are missing; sequencing was by immunoSEQ multiplex PCR. This table has roughly 80,000 clones, approximately 60% appearing once. The sequencing input was PBMCs. These receptors all come from a male donor in good health and CMV-seropositive.

CDR3 coding DNA: TGTGCCAGCAGCCACTACCCCGGGACAACCACCGGGGAGCTGTTTTTT. As protein: CASSHYPGTTTGELFF. V is TRBV7-9 and J is TRBJ2-2; weak D call: TRBD1 (6 bases). The V and J ends lost 5 bases and 4 bases respectively, with 17 bases between them. The germline gives CDR1 SEHNR, CDR2 FQNEAQ (reference sequence). There are 16 residues in the CDR3.

This clone has more than one count but fewer than ten. The genes are TRBV19 and TRBJ1-1, with TRBD1 identical over 8 bases. The CDR3 length is 12 residues. CDR1 and CDR2 (germline): LNHDA, SQIVND (reference sequence). V shed 6 bases and J 5 bases; nucleotides not matched to a gene: 2. CDR3 coding DNA: TGTGCCAGTAGACAGGGGGGGACTGAAGCTTTCTTT. Protein: CASRQGGTEAFF.

This clone was detected only a few times. J is TRBJ1-3 and V is TRBV30; the match to TRBD1 covers 8 bases. With 3 bases clipped from V and 0 bases from J, the junction kept 10 bases outside the gene matches. CDR3 size: 17 residues. CDR1 and CDR2 (germline): GTSNPN, SVGIG (reference sequence). Written as DNA, the CDR3 is TGTGCCTGGAGCGAAGGACAGGGCCTAATCTCTGGAAACACCATATATTTT. This gives the protein CAWSEGQGLISGNTIYF.

This clone was counted between two and nine times. The chain combines TRBV11-2 with TRBJ1-6; D is perhaps TRBD1 (6 bases). The CDR3 has 15 residues. Germline V gene data show CDR1 as SGHAT and CDR2 as FQNNGV. V was trimmed by 5 bases and J by 7 bases, leaving 15 bases between them. The CDR3 DNA reads TGTGCCAGCAGCCTGGAGGGGGGGTCGAATTCACCCCTCCACTTT. This codes for CASSLEGGSNSPLHF.

The rearrangement links TRBV4-1 to TRBJ1-5; maybe TRBD1 (5 bases). Between the trimmed V and J ends, which lost 3 bases and 9 bases, there was a span of 15 bases. The CDR3 runs 14 residues. The germline V gene has CDR1 MGHRA and CDR2 YSYEKL. The CDR3 DNA is TGCGCCAGCAGCCATTCCCAGGGTCTACCGCCCCAGCATTTT. Translating gives CASSHSQGLPPQHF.

This chain links TRBV7-2 with TRBJ2-1; TRBD1 might be the D (5 bases). The V end lost 2 bases, the J end lost 5 bases, and 10 bases lay between the germline ends. The germline V gene has CDR1 SGHTA and CDR2 FQGNSA. The CDR3 totals 14 residues. In nucleotides, the CDR3 is TGTGCCAGCAGCTTAAGACAGATCAACAATGAGCAGTTCTTC. Translated, it gives CASSLRQINNEQFF.

This clone was seen a handful of times. The DNA for the CDR3 is TGTGCCAGTAGTACGGACAGGGGTCCACTGGACGAGCAGTACTTC. This gives the protein CASSTDRGPLDEQYF. This chain connects TRBV19 to TRBJ2-7, with 9 nucleotides matching TRBD1. This CDR3 comprises 15 residues. Per germline, CDR1 LNHDA and CDR2 SQIVND (reference sequence). With V trimmed by 4 bases and J by 5 bases, 9 bases remained unmatched.

The V and J genes are TRBV6-6 and TRBJ1-2; D perhaps matches TRBD1 (6 bases). The V end was cut by 5 bases, the J end by 8 bases, with 15 bases between. The CDR3 loop spans 13 amino acids. Per germline, CDR1 MNHNY and CDR2 SVGAGI (reference sequence). CDR3 DNA sequence: TGTGCCAGCAGTCCCGGACAGCCCCGAGGCTACACCTTC. It yields the protein CASSPGQPRGYTF.

About this clone itself: This same CDR3 is encoded by further DNA sequences in the sample. This chain connects TRBV6-6 to TRBJ2-7, with TRBD2 matching 12 bases. V gave up 6 bases and J gave up 4 bases; unmatched junction bases: 7. CDR1 is MNHNY, CDR2 SVGAGI, per germline (reference sequence). The CDR3 has 15 residues. The CDR3 nucleotides are TGTGCCAGCAGCCCTGCGGGACTAGCGGGTTACGAGCAGTACTTC. Translated: CASSPAGLAGYEQYF.

The CDR3 here is CASSDLDRGRGNTIYF. As DNA, the CDR3 is TGTGCCAGCAGTGACCTCGACAGGGGCCGGGGAAACACCATATATTTT. The chain recombines TRBV6-1 with TRBJ1-3; 8 nucleotides align to TRBD1. V lost 3 bases to trimming and J lost 4 bases; unmatched junction nucleotides: 8. In germline, CDR1 is MNHNS, CDR2 SASEGT. This CDR3 is 16 amino acids long.

The V call is TRBV5-1, the J call TRBJ2-7; possibly TRBD1 for D (8 bases). V dropped 4 bases and J dropped 0 bases, with 17 bases sitting between them. This CDR3 comprises 16 residues. In germline, CDR1 is SGHRS, CDR2 YFSETQ. The CDR3 DNA reads as TGCGCCAGCAGCGGGGGGGACAGGCAGAGCTCCTACGAGCAGTACTTC. Translated: CASSGGDRQSSYEQYF.

As to this clone: Mismatch with germline at one junction end may stem from a read error. The chain has TRBV5-1 and TRBJ2-7; D perhaps matches TRBD1 (7 bases). The CDR3 length is 16 residues. CDR1 SGHRS and CDR2 YFSETQ come from the germline V gene. The CDR3 sequence: CASSSGETGIYYERYF. In nucleotides, the CDR3 is TGCGCCAGCAGCTCGGGAGAGACAGGGATTTATTACGAGCGGTACTTC.

The rearrangement uses TRBV28 and TRBJ2-5; tentative D call: TRBD1 (6 bases). Germline V lookup: CDR1 MDHEN, CDR2 SYDVKM. The CDR3 totals 17 residues. V lost 6 bases and J lost 2, with 22 bases in between. Written as DNA, the CDR3 is TGTGCCAGCAGGAGGGGTAGGTGGGACACCCCACAAGAGACCCAGTACTTC. It specifies CASRRGRWDTPQETQYF. The complete variable domain, with remaining parts taken from reference TRBV28 and TRBJ2-5, reads DVKVTQSSRYLVKRTGEKVFLECVQDMDHENMFWYRQDPGLGLRLIYFSYDVKMKEKGDIPEGYSVSREKKERFSLILESASTNQTSMYLCASRRGRWDTPQETQYFGPGTRLLVL.

This clone has more than one count but fewer than ten. CDR3 in DNA: TGTGCCAGCAGTGACAACACAGATACGCAGTATTTT. Translation gives CASSDNTDTQYF. The chain joins TRBV2 to TRBJ2-3; no firm D call. The V end was cut by 3 bases, the J end by 2 bases, with 3 bases between. The germline gives CDR1 SNHLY, CDR2 FYNNEI. CDR3 length equals 12 residues. The whole variable domain, remainder taken from reference TRBV2 and TRBJ2-3, is EPEVTQTPSHQVTQMGQEVILRCVPISNHLYFYWYRQILGQKVEFLVSFYNNEISEKSEIFDDQFSVERPDGSNFTLKIRSTKLEDSAMYFCASSDNTDTQYFGPGTRLTVL.

The CDR3 loop reads CASSPFGADEAFF. The CDR3 coding sequence is TGTGCCAGCAGCCCGTTTGGGGCGGACGAAGCTTTCTTT. The V gene is TRBV9, the J gene TRBJ1-1, with a tentative D call TRBD1 (5 bases). The CDR3 consists of 13 residues. Germline V gene data show CDR1 as SGDLS and CDR2 as YYNGEE. V lost 4 bases to trimming and J lost 8 bases, with 15 bases between them.

The chain links TRBV27 to TRBJ2-5; possibly TRBD2 for D (6 bases). The J call could be wrong; TRBJ2-7 is a better fit for the DNA end. The CDR3 is 16 residues long. Germline CDR1 MNHEY, CDR2 SMNVEV (reference sequence). DNA for the CDR3: TGTGCCAGCAGTTCCAAGGATCCTACGCGGGACTACGAGCAGTACTTC. Translating gives CASSSKDPTRDYEQYF.

The chain employs TRBV19 and TRBJ1-4; weak D call: TRBD1 (6 bases). CDR1 and CDR2 from the germline V gene are LNHDA and SQIVND (reference sequence). The V and J ends lost 4 bases and 7 bases respectively, with 13 bases between them. The CDR3 sequence is 14 residues long. CDR3 loop: CASSTRQVAEKLFF. The CDR3 bases are TGTGCCAGTAGTACCAGACAGGTTGCTGAAAAACTGTTTTTT.

The chain is built from TRBV5-8 and TRBJ1-6; no clear D. This CDR3 has 14 amino acids. Germline CDR1 reads SGHTS; CDR2 reads YDEGEE. V dropped 4 bases and J dropped 14 bases, with 19 bases sitting between them. The chain's CDR3 is CASSGWEVGTTLHF. DNA of the CDR3: TGTGCCAGCAGCGGCTGGGAGGTGGGCACCACCCTCCACTTT.

J is TRBJ1-1 and V is TRBV19, with 7 bases lining up with TRBD1. The germline V gene encodes CDR1 LNHDA and CDR2 SQIVND (reference sequence). J was trimmed by 5 bases and V by 6 bases; bases with no gene match: 3. This CDR3 contains 12 residues. The CDR3 nucleotides read TGTGCCAGTAGCCTGACAGGGACTGAAGCTTTCTTT. Protein: CASSLTGTEAFF.

The rearrangement joins TRBV30 to TRBJ2-1, with TRBD2 matching 9 bases. V shed 0 bases, J shed 4 bases, and the junction held 4 bases outside the gene matches. The CDR3 contains 15 residues. Germline CDR1 GTSNPN, CDR2 SVGIG (reference sequence). CDR3 coding DNA: TGTGCCTGGAGTGTTCTAGCGGGGAAGTACAATGAGCAGTTCTTC. Protein: CAWSVLAGKYNEQFF.

The chain uses TRBV2 and TRBJ2-5; TRBD2 might be the D (6 bases). Germline CDR1 is SNHLY and CDR2 is FYNNEI. CDR3 length equals 14 residues. V lost 4 bases, J lost 1 base, and 10 bases lay in between. CDR3 region: CASSGLGLQETQYF. The CDR3 region has the DNA TGTGCCAGCAGTGGGTTGGGACTCCAAGAGACCCAGTACTTC.